This TCR beta chain was captured by sequencing in a study of cytomegalovirus exposure and HLA in healthy donors. In the study overall: Assignment to the Caucasian-associated ancestry cluster applied to about 80% of the roughly 400 genotyped donors. General observations from the study: There were reportedly fewer N-insertions in an Asian-associated ancestry cluster than the approximately 670-donor mean, in a later analysis. Clonal expansion, a later analysis showed, was greater in HLA-associated TCR beta chains than in equally common others. In an earlier analysis, about 87% or about 30%: the productive usage of most TCR beta V segments.

Comment on this clone: Its specificity is unknown.

PCR primers comprised 60 Vbeta and 13 Jbeta primers. Clones were read by immunoSEQ multiplex PCR, and TCRdb kept only the in-frame ones, dropping some. The sample contains some 150,000 clones, about 9.2% of which appear only once. The CDR3 runs to 15 residues. Trimming took off 1 base at V and 0 bases at J, with 8 bases between the two ends. Germline CDR1 SEHNR, CDR2 FQNEAQ (reference sequence). The chain links TRBV7-9 to TRBJ2-3; D may be TRBD2 (5 bases). The receptor was derived from a middle-aged woman in good health and CMV-seropositive. The sample was PBMCs. CDR3 sequence: CASSLVPGSTDTQYF. The CDR3 region has the DNA TGTGCCAGCAGCTTAGTGCCGGGAAGCACAGATACGCAGTATTTT.